The clone carrying this T cell receptor beta chain was counted at least ten times. Mismatch with germline at one junction end may stem from a read error. This CDR3 has 14 residues. Germline-derived CDR1 and CDR2 are LGHDT and YNNKEL (reference sequence). This record belongs to a study of human T cells and chemical hapten exposure. The wider study: On roughly 2 cm by roughly 2 cm of upper inner arm skin, sensitization was performed with 2% DPC.

Indicated time point: pre-sensitization, week 0. Regarding treatment: therapeutic diphenylcyclopropenone sensitization with weekly scalp DPC. During construction of the library, unique molecular identifiers were attached to individual cDNA molecules for quantitative, reproducible TCR counting. As processed by the authors: TCRs per sample had a median of 95,638 and ranged from about 20,000 to 700,000. TCRdb independently ran MiXCR on the RACE reads; one entry per CDR3 protein. These V and J calls are TCRdb output, not the study's own analysis. The sample yields around 95,000 distinct CDR3 sequences, 9.5% to 14% seen once.

The sequences come from whole blood, collected in connection with sensitization to the hapten diphenylcyclopropenone (DPC). The sequence derives from a woman aged 60-70 years with alopecia areata. Some clones in this sample may be carry-over from other donors' samples. The chain carries TRBV3-1 and TRBJ1-2, with a possible D match to TRBD1 (6 bases). The CDR3 loop reads CASSLRTASYGYTF. The DNA of the CDR3 is TGTGCCAGCAGCCTCCGGACAGCCTCCTATGGTTACACCTTC. The full variable domain, its missing parts supplied by reference TRBV3-1 and TRBJ1-2, is DTAVSQTPKYLVTQMGNDKSIKCEQNLGHDTMYWYKQDSKKFLKIMFSYNNKELIINETVPNRFSPKSPDKAHLNLHINSLELGDSAVYFCASSLRTASYGYTFGSGTRLTVV.